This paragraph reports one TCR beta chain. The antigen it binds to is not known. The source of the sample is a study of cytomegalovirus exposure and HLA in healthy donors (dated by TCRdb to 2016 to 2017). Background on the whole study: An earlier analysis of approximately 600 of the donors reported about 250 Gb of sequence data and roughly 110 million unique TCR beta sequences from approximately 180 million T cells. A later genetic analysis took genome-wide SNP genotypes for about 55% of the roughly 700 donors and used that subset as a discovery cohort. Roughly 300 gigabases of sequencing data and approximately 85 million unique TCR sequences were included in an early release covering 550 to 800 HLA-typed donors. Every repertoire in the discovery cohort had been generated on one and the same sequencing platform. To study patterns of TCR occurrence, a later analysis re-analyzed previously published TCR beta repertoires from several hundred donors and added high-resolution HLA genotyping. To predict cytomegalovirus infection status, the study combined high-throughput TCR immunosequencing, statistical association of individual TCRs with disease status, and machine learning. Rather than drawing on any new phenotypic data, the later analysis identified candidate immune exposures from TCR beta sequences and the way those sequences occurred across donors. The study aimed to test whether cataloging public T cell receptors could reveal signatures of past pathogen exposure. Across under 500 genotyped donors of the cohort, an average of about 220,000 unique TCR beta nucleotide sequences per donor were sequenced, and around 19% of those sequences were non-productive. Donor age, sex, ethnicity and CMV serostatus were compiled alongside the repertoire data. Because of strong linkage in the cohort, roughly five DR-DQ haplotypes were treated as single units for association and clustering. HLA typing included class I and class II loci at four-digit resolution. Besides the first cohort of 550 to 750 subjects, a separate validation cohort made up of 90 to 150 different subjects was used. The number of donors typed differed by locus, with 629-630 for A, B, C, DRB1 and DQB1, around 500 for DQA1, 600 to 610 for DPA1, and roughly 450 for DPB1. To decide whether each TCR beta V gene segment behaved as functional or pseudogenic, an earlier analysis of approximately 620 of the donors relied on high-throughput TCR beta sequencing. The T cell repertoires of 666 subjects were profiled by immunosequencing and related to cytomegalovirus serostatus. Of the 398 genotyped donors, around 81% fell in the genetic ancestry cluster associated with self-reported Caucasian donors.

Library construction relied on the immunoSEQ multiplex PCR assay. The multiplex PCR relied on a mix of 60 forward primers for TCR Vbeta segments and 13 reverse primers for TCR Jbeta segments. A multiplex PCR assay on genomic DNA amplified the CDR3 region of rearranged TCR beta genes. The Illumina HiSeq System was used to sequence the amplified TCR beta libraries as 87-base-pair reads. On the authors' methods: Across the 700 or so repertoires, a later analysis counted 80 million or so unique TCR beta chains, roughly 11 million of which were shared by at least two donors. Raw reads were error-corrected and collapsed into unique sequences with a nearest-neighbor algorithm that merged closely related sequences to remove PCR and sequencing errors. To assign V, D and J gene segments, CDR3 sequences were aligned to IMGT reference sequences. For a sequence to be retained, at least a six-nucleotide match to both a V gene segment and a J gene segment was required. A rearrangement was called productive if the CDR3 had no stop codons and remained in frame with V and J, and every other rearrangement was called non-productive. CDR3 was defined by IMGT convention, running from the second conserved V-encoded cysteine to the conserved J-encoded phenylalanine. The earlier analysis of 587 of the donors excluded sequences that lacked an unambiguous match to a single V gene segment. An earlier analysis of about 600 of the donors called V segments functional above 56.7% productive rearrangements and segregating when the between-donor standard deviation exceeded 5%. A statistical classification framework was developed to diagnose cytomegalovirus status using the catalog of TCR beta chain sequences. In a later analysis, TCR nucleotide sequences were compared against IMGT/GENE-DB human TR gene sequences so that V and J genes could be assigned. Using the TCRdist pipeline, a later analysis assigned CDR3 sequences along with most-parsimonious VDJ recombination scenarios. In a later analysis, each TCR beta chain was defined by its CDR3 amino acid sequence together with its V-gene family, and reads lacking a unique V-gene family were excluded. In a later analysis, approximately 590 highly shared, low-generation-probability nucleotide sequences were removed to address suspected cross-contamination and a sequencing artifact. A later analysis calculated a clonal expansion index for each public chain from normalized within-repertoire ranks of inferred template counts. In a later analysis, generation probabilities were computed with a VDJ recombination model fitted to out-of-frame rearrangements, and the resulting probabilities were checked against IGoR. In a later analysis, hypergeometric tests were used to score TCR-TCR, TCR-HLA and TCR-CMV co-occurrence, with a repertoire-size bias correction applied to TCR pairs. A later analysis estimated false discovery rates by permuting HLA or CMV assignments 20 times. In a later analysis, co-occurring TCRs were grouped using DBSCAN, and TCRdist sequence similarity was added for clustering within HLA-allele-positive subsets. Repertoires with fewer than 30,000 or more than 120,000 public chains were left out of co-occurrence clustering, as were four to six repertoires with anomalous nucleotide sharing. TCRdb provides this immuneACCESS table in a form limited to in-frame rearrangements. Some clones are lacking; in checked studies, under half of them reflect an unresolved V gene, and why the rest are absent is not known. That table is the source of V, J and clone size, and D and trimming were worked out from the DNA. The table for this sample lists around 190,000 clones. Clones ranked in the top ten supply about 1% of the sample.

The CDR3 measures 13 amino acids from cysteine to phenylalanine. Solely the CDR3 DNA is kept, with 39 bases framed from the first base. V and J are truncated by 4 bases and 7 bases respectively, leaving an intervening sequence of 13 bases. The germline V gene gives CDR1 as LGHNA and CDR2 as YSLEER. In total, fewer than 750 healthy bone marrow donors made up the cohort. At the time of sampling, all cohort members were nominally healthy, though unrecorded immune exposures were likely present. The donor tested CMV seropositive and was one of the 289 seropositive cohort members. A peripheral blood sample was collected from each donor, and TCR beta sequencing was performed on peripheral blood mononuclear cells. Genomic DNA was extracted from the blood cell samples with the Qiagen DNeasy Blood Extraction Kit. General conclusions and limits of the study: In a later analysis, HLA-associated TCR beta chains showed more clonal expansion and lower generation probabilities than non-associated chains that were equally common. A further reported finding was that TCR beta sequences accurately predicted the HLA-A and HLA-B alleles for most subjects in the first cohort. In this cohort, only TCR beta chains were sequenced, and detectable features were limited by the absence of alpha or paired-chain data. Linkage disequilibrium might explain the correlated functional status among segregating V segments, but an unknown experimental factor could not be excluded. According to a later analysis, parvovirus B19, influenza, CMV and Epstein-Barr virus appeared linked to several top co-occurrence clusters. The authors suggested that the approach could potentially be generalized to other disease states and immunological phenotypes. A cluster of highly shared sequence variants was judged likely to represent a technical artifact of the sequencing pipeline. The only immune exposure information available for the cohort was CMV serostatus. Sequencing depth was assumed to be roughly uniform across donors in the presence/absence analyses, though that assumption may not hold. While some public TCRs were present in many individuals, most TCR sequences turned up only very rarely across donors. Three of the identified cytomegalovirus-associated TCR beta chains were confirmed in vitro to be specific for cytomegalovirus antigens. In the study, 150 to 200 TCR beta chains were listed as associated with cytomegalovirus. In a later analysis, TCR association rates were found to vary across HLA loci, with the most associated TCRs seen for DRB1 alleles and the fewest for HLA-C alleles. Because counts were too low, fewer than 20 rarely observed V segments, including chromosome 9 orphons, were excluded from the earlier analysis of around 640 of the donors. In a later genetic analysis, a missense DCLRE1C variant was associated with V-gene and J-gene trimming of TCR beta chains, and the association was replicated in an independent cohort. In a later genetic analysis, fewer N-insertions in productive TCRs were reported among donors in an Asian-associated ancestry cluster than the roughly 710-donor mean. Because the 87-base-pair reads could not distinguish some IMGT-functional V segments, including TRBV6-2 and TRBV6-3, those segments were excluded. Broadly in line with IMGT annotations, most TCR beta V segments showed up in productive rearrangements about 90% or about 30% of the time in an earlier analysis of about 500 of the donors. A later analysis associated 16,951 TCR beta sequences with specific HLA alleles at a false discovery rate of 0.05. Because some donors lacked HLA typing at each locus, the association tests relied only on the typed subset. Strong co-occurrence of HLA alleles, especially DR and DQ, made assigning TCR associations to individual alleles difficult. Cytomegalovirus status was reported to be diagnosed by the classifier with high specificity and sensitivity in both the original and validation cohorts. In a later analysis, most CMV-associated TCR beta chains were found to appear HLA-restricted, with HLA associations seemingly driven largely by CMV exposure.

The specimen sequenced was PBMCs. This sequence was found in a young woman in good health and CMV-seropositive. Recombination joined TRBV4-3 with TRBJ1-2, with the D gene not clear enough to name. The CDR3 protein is CASSPPGSSGYTF. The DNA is TGCGCCAGCAGCCCGCCGGGGTCTTCTGGCTACACCTTC.